This T cell receptor (beta chain) is from a study of blood T cell repertoires in COVID-19. V shed 5 bases and J shed 6 bases, with 25 bases lying between them. From germline, CDR1 is GTSNPN and CDR2 SVGIG (reference sequence). The CDR3 spans 16 residues. Profiling relied on immunoSEQ multiplex PCR, and the TCRdb table lists in-frame clones only, not all of them. The data hold about 380,000 clones, with roughly 77% observed a single time. The material sequenced was peripheral blood. The chain carries TRBV30 and TRBJ2-5, with a tentative D call TRBD1 (6 bases). This clonotype was sampled from a human donor with acute or convalescent COVID-19. The donor label of this sample is uncertain. For the CDR3, the DNA is TGTGCCTGGGGGGGCCCGGGCAGCAGGGATTATAAGACCCAGTACTTC. It codes for CAWGGPGSRDYKTQYF.